This T cell receptor (beta chain) was recovered during a study of early T cells in non-severe SARS-CoV-2 infection. Attachment of unique molecular identifiers was made to individual cDNA molecules. TCRdb independently ran MiXCR on the 5' RACE reads; one entry per CDR3 protein. The sample carries some 80,000 distinct CDR3 sequences, about 12% recorded once. The CDR3 covers 12 residues. V gave up 3 bases and J gave up 8 bases, with 8 bases separating them. CDR1 SGHTA and CDR2 FQGNSA come from the germline V gene. The rearrangement joins TRBV7-2 to TRBJ1-3, with a weak D call TRBD1 (6 bases). The sequencing sample was made of whole blood. The clonotype comes from an adult who was a healthcare worker with PCR-confirmed SARS-CoV-2 infection or an uninfected control (not recorded which). The CDR3 spells CASSLAGDTIYF. The CDR3 DNA is TGTGCCAGCAGCTTGGCAGGGGACACCATATATTTT.